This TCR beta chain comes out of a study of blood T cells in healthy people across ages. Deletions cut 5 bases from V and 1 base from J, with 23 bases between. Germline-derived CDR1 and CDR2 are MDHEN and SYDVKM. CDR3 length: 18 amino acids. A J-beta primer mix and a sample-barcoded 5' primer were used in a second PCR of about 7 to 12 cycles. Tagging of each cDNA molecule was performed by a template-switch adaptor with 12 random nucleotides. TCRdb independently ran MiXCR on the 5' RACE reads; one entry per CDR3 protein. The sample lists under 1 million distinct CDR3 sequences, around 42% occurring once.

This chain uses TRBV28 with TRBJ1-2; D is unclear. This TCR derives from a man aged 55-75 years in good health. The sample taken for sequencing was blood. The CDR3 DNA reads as TGTGCCAGCAGTCCGAGTCCCCGTTATGCCACAGTTAACTATGGCTACACCTTC. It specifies CASSPSPRYATVNYGYTF.